This is a list of T cell receptor beta chains from one sample in a study of T cell responses to AZD1222 COVID-19 vaccine. Profiling relied on immunoSEQ multiplex PCR, and the TCRdb table lists in-frame clones only, not all of them. The table records more than 90,000 clones, 85% to 90% of them present only once. Source: peripheral blood, taken on day 0 of AZD1222 vaccination. The receptors originated from an adult in good health. CDR3s leave out the opening cysteine and the closing phenylalanine or tryptophan.

v_call,cdr3_aa
TRBV12-3/TRBV12-4,ASSFHSNQPQH
TRBV28,ASTSGDNQPQH
TRBV20-1,SASAGRTEAF
TRBV6-5,ASRAGGEETQY
TRBV7-3,ASSLTVGRDSPLH
TRBV29-1,SVEVPEYQETQY
TRBV9,ASSVHSSGANVLT
TRBV5-6,ASSLVTDGYT
TRBV19,ASSSQGNAEKLF
TRBV28,ASLDRADYGYT
TRBV4-3,ASSQDTNRGGNTIY
TRBV28,ASRSSGSSYNEQF
TRBV18,ASSQDRGPDEKLF